Listed below are T cell receptor beta chains from one sample, sequenced in a study of vaccination and CD4 T cells after COVID-19. These receptors' targets are unknown. TCRdb redid the calling of the PCR reads with MiXCR, one entry per CDR3 protein. This table holds under 20,000 distinct CDR3 sequences, around 50% found once. Sequenced input: CD4+ T cells from blood, cultured in vitro. All receptors come from a human donor who had recovered from COVID-19. CDR3s include the opening cysteine and the closing phenylalanine or tryptophan. Fields, in order: clone size, D gene, J gene, V gene, CDR3 DNA, CDR3 protein. D genes are given only for firm matches. A row's size may be missing; if present it is once, few, many or a size class.

NA | TRBD1 | TRBJ2-7 | TRBV28 | TGTGCCAGCAGAGGGGGCGGTAACCTCTACGAGCAGTACTTC | CASRGGGNLYEQYF
NA | NA | TRBJ1-4 | TRBV7-6 | TGTGCCAGCAGCTTAGAGCAGGGACGTGAAAAACTGTTTTTT | CASSLEQGREKLFF
NA | NA | TRBJ1-1 | TRBV19 | TGTGCCAGTAGTAGCATGAACACTGAAGCTTTCTTT | CASSSMNTEAFF
once | NA | TRBJ2-3 | TRBV5-4 | TGTGCCAGCAGCAGACAGTCTGGCACAGATACGCAGTATTTT | CASSRQSGTDTQYF
NA | NA | TRBJ1-6 | TRBV10-1 | TGCGCCAGCAGTGACAGCGCTTCGCCCCTCCACTTT | CASSDSASPLHF
NA | NA | TRBJ1-2 | TRBV21-1 | TGTGCCAGCAGCAAACGGGGGTATGGCTACACCTTC | CASSKRGYGYTF
NA | TRBD1 | TRBJ1-2 | TRBV2 | TGTGCCAGCAGCGCACTACAGGGGGGGCGGAACGGCTACACCTTC | CASSALQGGRNGYTF
NA | TRBD2 | TRBJ2-1 | TRBV12-3/TRBV12-4 | TGTGCCAGCAGTTTGGGACTAGCCATCTACAATGAGCAGTTCTTC | CASSLGLAIYNEQFF
NA | NA | TRBJ1-5 | TRBV11-2 | TGTGCCAGCAGCTTAGATCTGGGGGGGCAGCCCCAGCATTTT | CASSLDLGGQPQHF
NA | TRBD2 | TRBJ2-1 | TRBV5-1 | TGCGCCAGCAGCCCTACTAGCGGGGCCGTCAATGAGCAGTTCTTC | CASSPTSGAVNEQFF
NA | TRBD1 | TRBJ2-3 | TRBV19 | TGTGCCAGTAGCACAAATGGACAGGGGACAGATACGCAGTATTTT | CASSTNGQGTDTQYF